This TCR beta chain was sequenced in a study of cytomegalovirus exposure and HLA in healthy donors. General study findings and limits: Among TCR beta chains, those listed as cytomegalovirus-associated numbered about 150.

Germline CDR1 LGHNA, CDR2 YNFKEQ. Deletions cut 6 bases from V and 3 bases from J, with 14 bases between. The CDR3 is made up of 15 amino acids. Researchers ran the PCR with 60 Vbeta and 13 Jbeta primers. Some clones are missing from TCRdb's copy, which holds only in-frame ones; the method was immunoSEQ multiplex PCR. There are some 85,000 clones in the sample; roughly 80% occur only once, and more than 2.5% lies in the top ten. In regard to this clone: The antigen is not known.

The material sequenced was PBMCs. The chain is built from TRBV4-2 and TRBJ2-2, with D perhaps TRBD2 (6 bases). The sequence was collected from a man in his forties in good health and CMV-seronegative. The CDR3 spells CASSDGGRDTGELFF. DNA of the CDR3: TGTGCCAGCAGTGACGGGGGTCGGGACACCGGGGAGCTGTTTTTT.